This paragraph covers one T cell receptor beta chain sequence. Its antigen is currently not known. No per-base quality is available; no much larger clone lies one base away. In Seattle, one collaborating source enrolled patients while the infection was active and tracked those patients longitudinally over the course of disease. Collaborating institutions collected whole blood in K2EDTA tubes following their own protocols. Collaborator samples were shipped for TCRbeta analysis as frozen whole blood, isolated PBMCs, or DNA extracted from either sample type. The CDR3 sequence holds 18 residues, the cysteine and phenylalanine included. The retained sequence is limited to the CDR3, 54 bases, with the frame set at the first base. This entry is derived from a study of blood T cell repertoires in COVID-19 (dated by TCRdb to 2018 to 2021). Some background on the complete study: Samples from collaborators originated in the United States, Italy and Spain and spanned both the acute and convalescent phases of COVID-19. The material from the prospective study consisted of cDNA or gDNA derived from T cells, B-cell-depleted T cells, or PBMCs. The sample metadata nearly always contained a de-identified subject ID, COVID-19 status, age in years and sex. A freely available public database, intended as a resource for researchers studying the immune response to SARS-CoV-2, is where the repertoires were released. Deeply sampled blood TCRbeta repertoires from subjects exposed to, actively infected with, or recovered from COVID-19 were included in the dataset. Samples were obtained from the ongoing ImmuneRACE study (first 160 participants) and from 950 to 1,500 subjects provided by 6 global collaborators. HLA class I and class II types, where available, came from metadata supplied by the sample provider rather than from assay-based typing.

TCRbeta CDR3 regions were amplified from genomic DNA using the immunoSEQ Assay, a bias-controlled multiplex PCR. Per the authors' processing: The number of nucleated cells in each sample was estimated from the amplification of reference gene primers within the assay. To quantify the absolute abundance of each unique TCRbeta CDR3 rearrangement, sequence reads were collapsed and filtered. For each sample, productive Simpson clonality was calculated by taking the square root of Simpson's diversity index across productive rearrangements. TCRdb stores this immuneACCESS table with in-frame sequences only. Part of the clones is absent; in the studies checked, under half of the shortfall reflects unresolved V genes, and no reason is known for the rest. That table furnishes V, J and clone size, whereas the DNA furnished D and trimming. The sample profile shows about 220,000 clones; 85% of them were found once. The ten top clones hold approximately 2.3% of the sample.

Broad study findings and their caveats: How much clinical and demographic metadata was included differed by source and by participant, and the metadata was provided uncurated.

The sequenced material came from peripheral blood. This TCR was sampled from a woman in her seventies with COVID-19, enrolled during active disease. Rearrangement joined TRBV12-1 to TRBJ2-5; the DNA was not used to check the table's D call, TRBD1. TRBV12-1 is a known pseudogene. Here the CDR3 is given as CASSFGRWTEGGWETQYF. The DNA sequence follows: TGTGCCAGCAGCTTTGGGCGATGGACAGAAGGTGGGTGGGAGACCCAGTACTTC.